This is a list of T cell receptor beta chains from one sample in a study of T cell changes during pregnancy in multiple sclerosis. TCRdb keeps only in-frame clones here, not all; method: immunoSEQ multiplex PCR. The sample carries tens of thousands of clones, just over 90% recorded once. The input for sequencing was CD4+ T cells from peripheral blood mononuclear cells, taken in the second trimester of pregnancy. The receptor source for this set is a female donor with multiple sclerosis, enrolled in a pregnancy study. Both conserved end residues are part of each CDR3. Size values are once, few and many counts, or a class for expanded clones, and some rows have none.

CDR3: CASRATGGSYNSPLHF
V: TRBV28
size: NA

CDR3: CASSGGHPRYTF
V: TRBV5-6
size: NA

CDR3: CASSLADFQPQHF
V: TRBV7-8
size: NA

CDR3: CASSGAGVYDYNEQFF
V: TRBV28
size: NA

CDR3: CASSPLAGYNEQFF
V: TRBV5-4
size: NA

CDR3: CASSPRTGSTMFAEAFF
V: TRBV7-8
size: NA

CDR3: CASSVGAGGGDTQYF
V: TRBV9
size: NA

CDR3: CASSLEQGYGYTF
V: TRBV7-2
size: medium-sized

CDR3: CASSLRTGGRSEAFF
V: TRBV4-1
size: NA

CDR3: CASHPTGSYRTEAFF
V: TRBV2
size: NA

CDR3: CASSPYNGAYEQYF
V: TRBV18
size: NA

CDR3: CASSMTLSHPTVLYEQYF
V: TRBV19
size: NA

CDR3: CASLPREPGIEKLFF
V: TRBV6-1
size: NA

CDR3: CASSSYQGGNTIYF
V: TRBV5-4
size: NA

CDR3: CASSLGMGAQSNQPQHF
V: TRBV5-6
size: NA

CDR3: CASSEDRPTGELFF
V: TRBV2
size: NA

CDR3: CASSLQPTNEKLFF
V: TRBV5-6
size: NA

CDR3: CASRQTGSPHEQYF
V: TRBV5-1
size: once